The T cell receptor (beta chain) under discussion was sequenced for a study of cytomegalovirus exposure and HLA in healthy donors. About this clone: What it recognizes is unknown.

Study-level points and caveats: Prediction of most subjects' HLA-A and HLA-B alleles by TCR beta sequences was reportedly accurate. TCR beta V- and J-gene trimming was later associated with a missense DCLRE1C variant. It emerged from a later analysis that several of the most significant clusters appeared to be linked to common viral pathogens.

PCR used 60 Vbeta primers and 13 Jbeta primers. Measured with immunoSEQ multiplex PCR; TCRdb has only the in-frame clones, and not every one. The sample lists about 170,000 clones, about 79% occurring once. The sequence was collected from a female donor in good health and CMV-seronegative. Sequencing was done on a sample of PBMCs.

CDR3 protein: CASSQARQTYEQYF. The CDR3 bases are TGTGCCAGCAGCCAAGCCCGACAGACCTACGAGCAGTACTTC. This chain links TRBV5-4 with TRBJ2-7, with D tentatively TRBD1 (5 bases). The CDR3 is made up of 14 amino acids. The germline V gene has CDR1 SGHNT and CDR2 YYREEE (reference sequence). Deletions cut 4 bases from V and 2 bases from J, with 13 bases between.